A single T cell receptor (beta chain) is shown here with its context. Its specificity is unknown. Genomic DNA of every subset was divided equally among multiple immunoSEQ plates. Here immunoSEQ multiplex PCR was the method, and the copy in TCRdb shows in-frame clones only, minus some. Among over 850,000 clones listed, approximately 80% were seen once. The CDR3 has 14 amino acids. Germline CDR1 is MNHEY and CDR2 is SVGAGI. This specimen belongs to a study of shared clonotypes between healthy human individuals. Study observations and caveats: Rarefaction revealed incomplete sorted-subset sequencing despite large depth.

This chain connects TRBV6-5 to TRBJ2-5; D is undetermined. Judging by the DNA end, TRBJ2-7 fits better; the J call may be wrong. The clonotype originates from a man aged 18 to 29 in good health. Some clones in this sample may be carry-over from other donors' samples. The sample consisted of memory CD4+ T cells from PBMCs. Subset here: CD45RA-negative fraction. CDR3 nucleotide sequence: TGTGCCAGCAGCCGTGCCACAGCCTCCTACGAGCAGTACTTC. Encoded protein: CASSRATASYEQYF.